These 26 T cell receptor beta chains originate from one sample sequenced in a study of Graves' ophthalmopathy and Graves' hyperthyroidism. Investigators amplified TCR beta CDR3 regions from RNA transcripts. An initial RT-PCR round employing HTBI primers preceded a second-round multiplex PCR. TCRdb re-analysed the multiplex PCR reads in MiXCR, keeping a single row per CDR3 protein. The sample has 230,000 or so distinct CDR3 sequences, about 47% seen once. Sequenced input: peripheral blood. These receptor sequences come from an adult man with Graves' ophthalmopathy.

The chain uses TRBV7-9 and TRBJ2-6; D not resolved. The CDR3 is made up of 15 amino acids. Germline lookup yields CDR1 SEHNR and CDR2 FQNEAQ (reference sequence). V lost 6 bases and J lost 2, with 11 bases in between. The CDR3 DNA follows: TGTGCCAGCAGTAGTATTGGGGCTGGGGCCAACGTCCTGACTTTC. It encodes CASSSIGAGANVLTF. The variable domain in full, completed from reference TRBV7-9 and TRBJ2-6, reads DTGVSQNPRHKITKRGQNVTFRCDPISEHNRLYWYRQTLGQGPEFLTYFQNEAQLEKSRLLSDRFSAERPKGSFSTLEIQRTEQGDSAMYLCASSSIGAGANVLTFGAGSRLTVL.

This clonotype has a handful of counts. The chain recombines TRBV7-2 with TRBJ2-5; a weak D match, TRBD1 (7 bases). V lost 4 bases to trimming and J lost 5 bases, with 20 bases between them. CDR3 length: 16 residues. Germline-derived CDR1 and CDR2 are SGHTA and FQGNSA. CDR3 protein: CASSSKGAGGGETQYF. The DNA of the CDR3 is TGTGCCAGCAGCTCGAAGGGGGCCGGGGGCGGGGAGACCCAGTACTTC. Complete variable domain (other parts from reference TRBV7-2 and TRBJ2-5): GAGVSQSPSNKVTEKGKDVELRCDPISGHTALYWYRQSLGQGLEFLIYFQGNSAPDKSGLPSDRFSAERTGGSVSTLTIQRTQQEDSAVYLCASSSKGAGGGETQYFGPGTRLLVL.

The chain is built from TRBV12-5 and TRBJ2-7; D gene ambiguous. Germline loops: CDR1 LGHNT, CDR2 FRNRAP. The V and J ends lost 10 bases and 3 bases respectively, with 4 bases between them. This CDR3 has 9 residues. CDR3 DNA: TGTGCTACTTACTACGAGCAGTACTTC. Its translation: CATYYEQYF.

As regards this clonotype: This may arise from a read error, as a much more abundant clone is one base away. This chain links TRBV15 with TRBJ1-1; a possible D gene is TRBD1 (6 bases). Germline V lookup: CDR1 LNHNV, CDR2 YYDKDF (reference sequence). V lost 3 bases, J lost 2 bases, and 7 bases lay in between. The CDR3 extends over 13 amino acids. The CDR3 spells CATSRDSNTEAFF. The CDR3 bases are TGTGCCACCAGCAGGGACAGTAACACTGAAGCTTTCTTT.

This clonotype was seen more than once but under ten times. V is TRBV14 and J is TRBJ1-1, with a possible D match to TRBD1 (5 bases). V lost 0 bases and J lost 3, with 23 bases in between. This CDR3 spans 19 amino acids. In germline, CDR1 is SGHDN, CDR2 FVKESK. The CDR3 loop reads CASSQDRARVRVKDTEAFF. DNA for the CDR3: TGTGCCAGCAGCCAAGATCGGGCGCGCGTCAGGGTGAAGGACACTGAAGCTTTCTTT.

The chain is built from TRBV6-5 and TRBJ2-3; D is tentatively TRBD1 or TRBD2 (5 bases each). The CDR3 runs 14 residues. Germline V CDR1 and CDR2: MNHEY, SVGAGI. With 7 bases removed from V and 2 bases from J, the gap between germline ends came to 13 bases. In DNA form, the CDR3 reads TGTGCCAGCACTGAACTGGGGACCACAGATACGCAGTATTTT. Amino acids: CASTELGTTDTQYF.

This clonotype was counted a single time. The V gene is TRBV6-5, the J gene TRBJ2-7; TRBD1 is a possible D gene (7 bases). Per germline, CDR1 MNHEY and CDR2 SVGAGI. Between the trimmed V and J ends, which lost 0 bases and 6 bases, there was a span of 15 bases. This CDR3 is 15 amino acids long. This CDR3 reads CASSYSRQGGVEQYF. CDR3 nucleotides: TGTGCCAGCAGTTACTCAAGACAGGGAGGTGTCGAGCAGTACTTC.

V usage is TRBV2 and J usage is TRBJ1-4; TRBD1 agrees at 9 bases. V was clipped by 6 bases and J by 8 bases; unmatched bases: 10. This CDR3 has 15 amino acids. CDR1 is SNHLY, CDR2 FYNNEI, per germline. The CDR3 nucleotides are TGTGCCAGCAGCCTCGGGGACAGGGACTTCGAAAAACTGTTTTTT. Protein product: CASSLGDRDFEKLFF.

V is TRBV7-3 and J is TRBJ1-1; D remains unclear. From germline, CDR1 is SGHTA and CDR2 FQGTGA. The CDR3 spans 14 residues. Trimming stripped 5 bases from V and 5 bases from J, with 15 bases between. The CDR3 nucleotides are TGTGCCAGCAGCCAGACATGGGGAAAAACTGAAGCTTTCTTT. Its translation: CASSQTWGKTEAFF.

This clonotype has just a few counts. The chain recombines TRBV11-2 with TRBJ2-5; D unclear. The CDR3 has 17 residues. Trimming took off 0 bases at V and 1 base at J, with 15 bases between the two ends. Per germline, CDR1 SGHAT and CDR2 FQNNGV. The CDR3 loop is CASSLDPPGLVQETQYF. The DNA of the CDR3 is TGTGCCAGCAGCTTAGACCCGCCCGGTCTTGTCCAAGAGACCCAGTACTTC.

This clonotype was seen a handful of times. The gene calls are TRBV5-8 and TRBJ2-2; possible D gene TRBD2, 5 bases. V gave up 4 bases and J gave up 1 base, with 14 bases separating them. CDR1 and CDR2 from the germline V gene are SGHTS and YDEGEE. This CDR3 comprises 16 residues. In DNA form, the CDR3 reads TGTGCCAGCAGCCAAGTGCAGCGGAGGAACACCGGGGAGCTGTTTTTT. It specifies CASSQVQRRNTGELFF.

The chain employs TRBV14 and TRBJ1-2, with 8 bases lining up with TRBD1. The CDR3 covers 17 residues. Looked up from germline, CDR1 is SGHDN and CDR2 is FVKESK. V was pared by 4 bases and J by 5 bases, with 15 bases of the junction left unmatched. CDR3 loop: CASSRLLSGTGQYGYTF. CDR3 sequence (DNA): TGTGCCAGCAGCCGGTTACTTTCAGGGACAGGCCAATATGGCTACACCTTC.

This clonotype was seen more than once but under ten times. Its ends do not fully match the called genes, so a read error is possible. The chain has TRBV7-9 and TRBJ2-2; no reliable D call. This CDR3 has 15 residues. The germline gives CDR1 SEHNR, CDR2 FQNEAQ (reference sequence). The DNA of the CDR3 is TGCGCCAGCAGCCCCGGTCCCAGTAGTACCGGGGAGCTGTTTTTT. This encodes CASSPGPSSTGELFF.

This clonotype has at least ten counts. V usage is TRBV12-3 or TRBV12-4 and J usage is TRBJ1-2; 8 bases match TRBD1. The CDR3 runs 17 residues. The ends lost 5 bases at V and 4 bases at J; junction bases unmatched: 15. The CDR3 DNA reads TGTGCCAGCAGTGGACCCCCGTCGGACAGGGCGACCTATGGCTACACCTTC. It is translated as CASSGPPSDRATYGYTF.

The chain links TRBV5-1 to TRBJ2-5; D is unresolved. Per germline, CDR1 SGHRS and CDR2 YFSETQ. This CDR3 contains 14 residues. Trimming cost V 3 bases and J 3 bases, with 12 bases left between them. The CDR3 DNA is TGCGCCAGCAGCTCAGAAGGGCCAAAAGAGACCCAGTACTTC. Translation gives CASSSEGPKETQYF. The whole variable domain, filled in from reference TRBV5-1 and TRBJ2-5, reads KAGVTQTPRYLIKTRGQQVTLSCSPISGHRSVSWYQQTPGQGLQFLFEYFSETQRNKGNFPGRFSGRQFSNSRSEMNVSTLELGDSALYLCASSSEGPKETQYFGPGTRLLVL.

This clonotype has only a few counts. The V and J genes are TRBV19 and TRBJ1-1, with D unresolved. The V end lost 2 bases, the J end lost 3 bases, and 7 bases lay between the germline ends. CDR1 and CDR2 (germline): LNHDA, SQIVND (reference sequence). This CDR3 contains 13 residues. CDR3 DNA: TGTGCCAGTAGTATATACGGAGACACTGAAGCTTTCTTT. Protein: CASSIYGDTEAFF.

This clonotype was seen a few times. The V gene is TRBV9, the J gene TRBJ1-2, with D possibly being TRBD1 (6 bases). Germline loops: CDR1 SGDLS, CDR2 YYNGEE. The CDR3 has 15 amino acids. V was pared by 4 bases and J by 7 bases, with 20 bases between. The CDR3: CASSPAPTGPLGYTF. In DNA, the CDR3 is TGTGCCAGCAGCCCTGCCCCGACAGGCCCACTTGGCTACACCTTC. The entire variable domain, with the rest obtained from reference TRBV9 and TRBJ1-2, is as follows: DSGVTQTPKHLITATGQRVTLRCSPRSGDLSVYWYQQSLDQGLQFLIQYYNGEERAKGNILERFSAQQFPDLHSELNLSSLELGDSALYFCASSPAPTGPLGYTFGSGTRLTVV.

This clonotype is medium-sized. The chain uses TRBV29-1 and TRBJ2-7; the D call may be TRBD1 or TRBD2 (5 bases each). This CDR3 spans 11 amino acids. Germline V gene data show CDR1 as SQVTM and CDR2 as ANQGSEA. Trimming stripped 4 bases from V and 7 bases from J, with 11 bases between. CDR3 in DNA: TGCAGCGTTGGGGGGTACGGAGAGCAGTACTTC. Translation: CSVGGYGEQYF.

This chain uses TRBV7-2 with TRBJ2-3, with D unclear. This CDR3 region has 15 residues. Germline loops: CDR1 SGHTA, CDR2 FQGNSA. V lost 2 bases and J 2 bases, leaving 11 bases between the germline ends. This CDR3 is CASSLRGDYTDTQYF. The CDR3 DNA is TGTGCCAGCAGCTTACGTGGAGATTACACAGATACGCAGTATTTT. The entire variable domain, with the rest obtained from reference TRBV7-2 and TRBJ2-3, is as follows: GAGVSQSPSNKVTEKGKDVELRCDPISGHTALYWYRQSLGQGLEFLIYFQGNSAPDKSGLPSDRFSAERTGGSVSTLTIQRTQQEDSAVYLCASSLRGDYTDTQYFGPGTRLTVL.

This clonotype was picked up many times. This rearrangement joins TRBV7-6 to TRBJ1-1; 7 bases are a match to TRBD1. The CDR3 extends over 14 amino acids. In germline, CDR1 is SGHVS, CDR2 FNYEAQ. The ends lost 4 bases at V and 1 base at J; junction bases unmatched: 3. The CDR3 is CASSYGTANTEAFF. As DNA, the CDR3 is TGTGCCAGCAGCTACGGGACAGCGAACACTGAAGCTTTCTTT.

This clonotype was recorded once. The chain carries TRBV5-8 and TRBJ1-1; D gene ambiguous. This CDR3 contains 13 residues. CDR1 SGHTS and CDR2 YDEGEE come from the germline V gene. V was clipped by 5 bases and J by 3 bases, with 11 bases between them. CDR3 DNA: TGTGCCAGCAGTCCCCGAGGACACACTGAAGCTTTCTTT. Its protein product is CASSPRGHTEAFF.

Comments on this clonotype: Because the CDR3 is missing its conserved closing phenylalanine or tryptophan, this is likely a read error. V usage is TRBV9 and J usage is TRBJ2-7; 8 bases line up with TRBD2. The CDR3 totals 15 residues. The germline gives CDR1 SGDLS, CDR2 YYNGEE. Trimming took 3 bases from V and 2 from J; bases not matched to a gene: 7. The CDR3 bases are TGTGCCAGCAGCGGCGGACTAGCCACCCCCTACGAGCAGTACCTC. It encodes CASSGGLATPYEQYL.

The chain joins TRBV6-5 to TRBJ1-4, with 7 bases that match TRBD1. From germline, CDR1 is MNHEY and CDR2 SVGAGI. CDR3 length: 14 residues. Trimming removed 7 bases from V and 3 bases from J; junction bases left unmatched: 5. CDR3 sequence reads: CASTQGGANEKLFF. DNA for the CDR3: TGTGCCAGCACCCAGGGGGGGGCTAATGAAAAACTGTTTTTT.

The rearrangement links TRBV2 to TRBJ1-6; tentative D call: TRBD1 (5 bases). Per the germline V gene, CDR1 is SNHLY and CDR2 is FYNNEI. Trimming cost V 8 bases and J 8 bases, with 10 bases left between them. CDR3 length equals 12 residues. This CDR3 reads CASLEGYSPLHF. In DNA form, the CDR3 reads TGTGCCAGCTTGGAGGGGTATTCACCCCTCCACTTT.

V gene TRBV5-1 combines with J gene TRBJ2-1; TRBD1 matches at 9 bases. The CDR3 consists of 14 residues. Losses at the gene ends were 6 bases for V and 6 bases for J; bases not matched to a gene: 7. Germline CDR1 reads SGHRS; CDR2 reads YFSETQ. The CDR3 DNA is TGCGCCAGCACCCGGGACAGGGACTTCAATGAGCAGTTCTTC. It is translated as CASTRDRDFNEQFF.

The chain is built from TRBV25-1 and TRBJ1-2; 7 nucleotides line up with TRBD1. J gave up 8 bases and V 0 bases, and 3 bases lay outside the gene matches. The CDR3 sequence is 13 residues long. The V gene's germline CDR1 is MGHDK and CDR2 SYGVNS. CDR3 sequence reads: CASSEYRQGGYTF. CDR3 nucleotides: TGTGCCAGCAGTGAATATCGACAGGGAGGCTACACCTTC.